The present T cell receptor beta chain was sequenced within a study of response to subunit inactivated influenza vaccine (dated 2018 in TCRdb). At the level of the whole study: Deep quantitative profiling of the T cell receptor repertoire was used in the study to follow responses to a trivalent subunit inactivated influenza vaccine. Overall study results and their limits: The authors proposed that each seasonal influenza vaccination may bring in only a limited number of new T cells.

Libraries came from RT-PCR. Sequencing used an Illumina HiSeq 2500. TCRdb trimmed the raw reads at Q25, called clones with MiXCR and kept productive beta chains. Rows with a matching CDR3 protein are joined into one entry that keeps the most common DNA and genes. This sample has 550,000 to 650,000 distinct CDR3 sequences in its table, and roughly 12% of those were observed once. The leading ten clones occupy 10% of the sample. For CDR1 and CDR2, the germline V gene lists SGHTA and FQGNSA. Measured from the cysteine to the phenylalanine, the CDR3 is 15 residues long. Only the CDR3 part of the read is kept: 45 bases, read in frame from the first base. Trimming accounts for 5 bases at V and 3 bases at J, while the number of junction bases matched to no gene is 8. In this sample, this clonotype turned up a few times. Its antigen is still unknown. No per-base quality is available; no much larger clone lies one base away.

The TCR was taken from a man between 50 and 59 years old who received an inactivated influenza vaccine. Donor details come from another sample of the same person, matched by shared clones. The chain couples TRBV7-2 to TRBJ1-2, with TRBD1 matching 8 junction bases. The sequencing here drew on PBMCs from blood, taken on the day of vaccination. CDR3 region: CASSTAAGGHYGYTF. The base sequence is TGTGCCAGCAGCACCGCCGCAGGGGGCCACTATGGCTACACCTTC.